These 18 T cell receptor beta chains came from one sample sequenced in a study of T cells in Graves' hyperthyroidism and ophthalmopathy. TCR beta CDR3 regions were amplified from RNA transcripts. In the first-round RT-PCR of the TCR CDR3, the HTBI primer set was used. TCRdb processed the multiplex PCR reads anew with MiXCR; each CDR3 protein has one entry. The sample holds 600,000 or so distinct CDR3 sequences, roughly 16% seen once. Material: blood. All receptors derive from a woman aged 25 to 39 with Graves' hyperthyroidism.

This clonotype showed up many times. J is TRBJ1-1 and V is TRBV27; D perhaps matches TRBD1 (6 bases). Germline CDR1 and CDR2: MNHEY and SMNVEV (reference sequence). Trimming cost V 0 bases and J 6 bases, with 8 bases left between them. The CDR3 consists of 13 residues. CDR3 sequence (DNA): TGTGCCAGCAGTTTATCTGGGGGCCCTGAAGCTTTCTTT. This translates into CASSLSGGPEAFF.

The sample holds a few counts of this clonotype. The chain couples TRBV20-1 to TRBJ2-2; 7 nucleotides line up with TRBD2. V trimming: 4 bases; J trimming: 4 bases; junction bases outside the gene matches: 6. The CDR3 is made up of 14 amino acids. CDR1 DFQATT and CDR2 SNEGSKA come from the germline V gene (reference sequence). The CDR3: CSATKAGFTGELFF. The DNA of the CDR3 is TGCAGTGCTACTAAAGCGGGATTCACCGGGGAGCTGTTTTTT.

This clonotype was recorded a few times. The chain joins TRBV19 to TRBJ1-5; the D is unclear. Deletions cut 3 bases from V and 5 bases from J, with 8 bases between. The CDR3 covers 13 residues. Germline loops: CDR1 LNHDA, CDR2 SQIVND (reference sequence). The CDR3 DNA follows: TGTGCCAGTAGTATGTCCGGATATCAGCCCCAGCATTTT. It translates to CASSMSGYQPQHF.

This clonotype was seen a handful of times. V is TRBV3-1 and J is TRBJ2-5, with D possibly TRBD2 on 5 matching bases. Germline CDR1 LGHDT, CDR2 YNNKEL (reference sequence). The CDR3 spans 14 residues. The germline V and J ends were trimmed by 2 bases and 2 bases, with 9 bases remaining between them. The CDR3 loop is CASSQFGGQETQYF. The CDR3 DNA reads TGTGCCAGCAGCCAATTCGGAGGACAAGAGACCCAGTACTTC.

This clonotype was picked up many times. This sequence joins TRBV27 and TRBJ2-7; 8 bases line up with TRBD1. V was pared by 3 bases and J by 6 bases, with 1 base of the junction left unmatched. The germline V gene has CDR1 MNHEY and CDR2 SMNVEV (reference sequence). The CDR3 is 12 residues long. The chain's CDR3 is CASSFQGAEQYF. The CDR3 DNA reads TGTGCCAGCAGTTTTCAGGGGGCCGAGCAGTACTTC.

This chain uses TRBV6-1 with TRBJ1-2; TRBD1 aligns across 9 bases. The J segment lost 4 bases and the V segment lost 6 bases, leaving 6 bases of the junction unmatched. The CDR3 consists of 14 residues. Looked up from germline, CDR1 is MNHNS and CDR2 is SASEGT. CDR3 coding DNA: TGTGCCAGCAGCCGGACAGGGGATTTCTATGGCTACACCTTC. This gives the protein CASSRTGDFYGYTF.

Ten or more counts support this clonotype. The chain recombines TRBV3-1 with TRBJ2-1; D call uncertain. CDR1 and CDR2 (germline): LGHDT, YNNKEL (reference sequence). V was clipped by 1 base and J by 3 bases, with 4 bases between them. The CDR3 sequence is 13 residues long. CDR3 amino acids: CASSQAHYNEQFF. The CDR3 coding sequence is TGTGCCAGCAGCCAAGCGCACTACAATGAGCAGTTCTTC.

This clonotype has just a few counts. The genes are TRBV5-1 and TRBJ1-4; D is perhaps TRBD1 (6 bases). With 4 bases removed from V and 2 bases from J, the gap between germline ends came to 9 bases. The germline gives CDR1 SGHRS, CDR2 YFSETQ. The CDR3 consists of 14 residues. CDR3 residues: CASSQGRTNEKLFF. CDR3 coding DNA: TGCGCCAGCAGCCAGGGGAGGACTAATGAAAAACTGTTTTTT.

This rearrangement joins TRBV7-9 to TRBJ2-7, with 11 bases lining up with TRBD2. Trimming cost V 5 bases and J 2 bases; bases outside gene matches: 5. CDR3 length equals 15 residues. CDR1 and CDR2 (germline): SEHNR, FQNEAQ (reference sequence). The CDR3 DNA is TGTGCCAGCAGCGGGACTAGCGGCCTTCCCTACGAGCAGTACTTC. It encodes CASSGTSGLPYEQYF.

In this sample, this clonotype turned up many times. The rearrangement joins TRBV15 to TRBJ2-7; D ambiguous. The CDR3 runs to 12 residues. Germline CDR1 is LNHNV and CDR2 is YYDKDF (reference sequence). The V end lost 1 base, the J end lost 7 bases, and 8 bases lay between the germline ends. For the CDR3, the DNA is TGTGCCACCAGCAGAGCCTTTGAAGAGCAGTACTTC. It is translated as CATSRAFEEQYF.

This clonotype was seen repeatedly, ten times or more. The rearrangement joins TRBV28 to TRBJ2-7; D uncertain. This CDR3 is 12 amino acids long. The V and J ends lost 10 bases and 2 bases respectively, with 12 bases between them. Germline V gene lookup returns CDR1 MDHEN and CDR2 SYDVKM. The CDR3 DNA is TGTGCCATGGGCGCGAAGGCCTACGAGCAGTACTTC. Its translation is CAMGAKAYEQYF. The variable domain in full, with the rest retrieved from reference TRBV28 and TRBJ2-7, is DVKVTQSSRYLVKRTGEKVFLECVQDMDHENMFWYRQDPGLGLRLIYFSYDVKMKEKGDIPEGYSVSREKKERFSLILESASTNQTSMYLCAMGAKAYEQYFGPGTRLTVT.

The DNA for the CDR3 is TGTGCCAGCAGGGCAGGGACTTGGGGCTACACCTTC. It codes for CASRAGTWGYTF. The rearrangement joins TRBV12-3 or TRBV12-4 to TRBJ1-2; D perhaps matches TRBD1 (5 bases). CDR3 length: 12 residues. Trimming removed 6 bases from V and 8 bases from J, with 13 bases in between.

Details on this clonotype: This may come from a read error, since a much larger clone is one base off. The CDR3 nucleotides are TGTGCCAGCAGCTTATCGGGGGTTTCACCCCTCCACTTT. It specifies CASSLSGVSPLHF. The chain has TRBV7-9 and TRBJ1-6; perhaps TRBD1 as D (5 bases). In germline, CDR1 is SEHNR, CDR2 FQNEAQ (reference sequence). This CDR3 contains 13 residues. The V end was cut by 2 bases, the J end by 9 bases, with 8 bases between.

The CDR3 is CASSPTLALFTDTQYF. CDR3 in DNA: TGTGCCAGCAGCCCGACCCTAGCCCTCTTCACAGATACGCAGTATTTT. The genes are TRBV6-1 and TRBJ2-3, with D maybe TRBD2 (5 bases). CDR3 length: 16 residues. Trimming took 6 bases from V and 2 from J, leaving 18 bases between them. The V gene's germline CDR1 is MNHNS and CDR2 SASEGT.

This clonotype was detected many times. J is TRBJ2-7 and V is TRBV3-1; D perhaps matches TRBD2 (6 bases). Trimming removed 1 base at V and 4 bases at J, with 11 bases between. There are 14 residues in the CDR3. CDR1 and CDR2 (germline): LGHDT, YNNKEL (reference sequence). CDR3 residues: CASSQAAGSYEQYF. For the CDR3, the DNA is TGTGCCAGCAGCCAAGCGGCGGGATCGTACGAGCAGTACTTC.

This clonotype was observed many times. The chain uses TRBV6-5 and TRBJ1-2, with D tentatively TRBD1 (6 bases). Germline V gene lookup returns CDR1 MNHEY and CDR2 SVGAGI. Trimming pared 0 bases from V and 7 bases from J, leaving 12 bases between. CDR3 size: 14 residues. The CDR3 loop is CASSYSRGASGYTF. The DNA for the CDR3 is TGTGCCAGCAGTTACTCGAGGGGGGCCAGTGGCTACACCTTC.

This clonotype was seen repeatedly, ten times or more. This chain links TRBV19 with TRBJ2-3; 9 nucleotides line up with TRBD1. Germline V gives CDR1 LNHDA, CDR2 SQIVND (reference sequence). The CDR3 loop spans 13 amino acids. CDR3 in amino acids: CAIRDRDTDTQYF. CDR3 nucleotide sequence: TGTGCTATCCGGGACAGGGACACAGATACGCAGTATTTT.

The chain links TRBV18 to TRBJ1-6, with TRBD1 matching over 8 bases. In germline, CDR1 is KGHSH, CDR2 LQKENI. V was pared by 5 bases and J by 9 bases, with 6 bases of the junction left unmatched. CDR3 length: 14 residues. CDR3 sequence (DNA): TGTGCCAGCTCATCCCAGGGGGCGCGTTCACCCCTCCACTTT. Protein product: CASSSQGARSPLHF.